The rows below give T cell receptor beta chains drawn from one sample of a study of PD-1 blockade in classical Hodgkin lymphoma. The method was immunoSEQ multiplex PCR; TCRdb's version includes in-frame clones alone and lacks a portion of them. The data contain 12,000 or so clones, approximately 88% of them seen just once; the ten biggest clones take up about two fifths. The sequenced sample was CD8+ T cells from blood, obtained at baseline. These receptors were obtained from a human donor with classical Hodgkin lymphoma. Both conserved end residues are part of each CDR3. The D gene is left open where the match is weak. Size is omitted from some rows. Given values are once, few, many or a class for expanded clones.

TRBV29-1	TRBJ2-1	TRBD2	few	TGCAGCGTTCCCAGAGCGGGGACCTCCTACAATGAGCAGTTCTTC	CSVPRAGTSYNEQFF
TRBV19	TRBJ2-1	TRBD2	-	TGTGCCAGCGAAAGCGGGAGGAACAATGAGCAGTTCTTC	CASESGRNNEQFF
TRBV4-3	TRBJ1-1	-	-	TGCGCCAGCAGCCAAGCCTCATGGGGGAGCACTGAAGCTTTCTTT	CASSQASWGSTEAFF
TRBV27	TRBJ1-5	-	few	TGTGCCAGCGGAGGAGGCCGCAATCAGCCCCAGCATTTT	CASGGGRNQPQHF
TRBV5-4	TRBJ2-1	TRBD2	-	TGTGCCAGCAGGATATCGAGCGGGAGTTCCTACAATGAGCAGTTCTTC	CASRISSGSSYNEQFF
TRBV23-1	TRBJ2-5	-	-	TGCGCCAGCAATCCGATGGGGGAGAGGACGTTTAAAGAGACCCAGTACTTC	CASNPMGERTFKETQYF
TRBV5-4	TRBJ1-2	-	once	TGTGCCAGCAGCTTGGCCCCTGGTGAGCCCGCCTATGGCTACACCTTC	CASSLAPGEPAYGYTF
TRBV19	TRBJ2-1	-	-	TGTGCCAGTAGTAATCAGCAGAGCTCCTACAATGAGCAGTTCTTC	CASSNQQSSYNEQFF
TRBV4-2	TRBJ2-1	-	-	TGTGCCAGCAGCCAAGGATATTCTGGAGTGGACAATGAGCAGTTCTTC	CASSQGYSGVDNEQFF
TRBV20-1	TRBJ2-7	-	-	TGCAGTGCTTGGGACTCCGAGCAGTACTTC	CSAWDSEQYF
TRBV7-9	TRBJ2-7	TRBD1	-	TGTGCCAGCAGCCGAGGCGGGGGACAGGGGAACGAGCAGTACTTC	CASSRGGGQGNEQYF
TRBV5-1	TRBJ1-1	-	-	TGCGCCAGCAGCTTGGGGTGGTCTAAGACTGAAGCTTTCTTT	CASSLGWSKTEAFF
TRBV19	TRBJ1-5	-	few	TGTGCCAGTAGTACTGCCCCCCATAGCAATCAGCCCCAGCATTTT	CASSTAPHSNQPQHF
TRBV10-1	TRBJ2-7	TRBD2	once	TGCGCCAGCAGTGGCTTGACTAGCGGTTTAACCTACGAGCAGTACTTC	CASSGLTSGLTYEQYF
TRBV15	TRBJ2-6	-	-	TGTGCCACGTGGGGACCGACACCTCCTGGGGCCAACGTCCTGACTTTC	CATWGPTPPGANVLTF
TRBV4-1	TRBJ2-5	-	-	TGCGCCAGCATCCTACCTCAGACCCAGTACTTC	CASILPQTQYF
TRBV4-1	TRBJ2-1	-	few	TGCGCCAGCAGCCAAGTTACAAACCATTACAATGAGCAGTTCTTC	CASSQVTNHYNEQFF